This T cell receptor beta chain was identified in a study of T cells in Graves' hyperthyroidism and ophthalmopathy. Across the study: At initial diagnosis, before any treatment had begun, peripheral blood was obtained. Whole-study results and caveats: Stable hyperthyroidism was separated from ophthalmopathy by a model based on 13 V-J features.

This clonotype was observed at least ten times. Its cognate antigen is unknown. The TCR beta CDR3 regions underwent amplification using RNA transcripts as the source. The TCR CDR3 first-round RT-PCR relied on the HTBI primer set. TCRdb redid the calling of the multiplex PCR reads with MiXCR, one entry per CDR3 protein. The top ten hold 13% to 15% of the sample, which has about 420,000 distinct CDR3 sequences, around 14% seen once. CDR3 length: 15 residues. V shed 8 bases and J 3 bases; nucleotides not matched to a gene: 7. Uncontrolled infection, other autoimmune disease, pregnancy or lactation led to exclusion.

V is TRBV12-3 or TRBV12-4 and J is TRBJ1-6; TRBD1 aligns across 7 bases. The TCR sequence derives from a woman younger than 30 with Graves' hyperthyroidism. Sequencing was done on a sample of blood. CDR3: CASCRDSIYNSPLHF. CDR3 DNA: TGTGCCAGCTGCCGGGACAGCATCTATAATTCACCCCTCCACTTT.